The source of this T cell receptor beta chain is a study of long-term antiretroviral therapy in people with HIV. Study in general: A decade or so separates the oldest specimens from the later 2015 immediate-ART recommendation. The study's findings and limits: Clones that had undergone expansion before ART prevailed in the repertoire throughout all time points.

One or more pre-ART and two or more post-ART PBMC samples were available from each donor. The CDR3 covers 12 residues. Survey level was the resolution at which the v3.0 immunoSEQ assay ran. Here immunoSEQ multiplex PCR was the method, and the copy in TCRdb shows in-frame clones only, minus some. This table has 35,000 to 40,000 clones, around 85% appearing once. Note on this clone: What it binds is not known.

This sample comprised unsorted PBMCs, obtained 1.5 years after starting antiretroviral therapy. This sequence joins TRBV21-1 and TRBJ2-3. TRBV21-1 is deemed a pseudogene. The sequence came from a man between 18 and 29 years old with HIV. This CDR3 is CASCPYTDTQYF. The CDR3 nucleotides are TGTGCCAGCTGTCCATACACAGATACGCAGTATTTT.